The T cell receptor (beta chain) described here comes from a study of T cell responses to AZD1222 COVID-19 vaccine. The CDR3 runs 17 residues. CDR1 is KGHSH, CDR2 LQKENI, per germline. Trimming removed 3 bases at V and 2 bases at J, with 19 bases between. A note on this clone: Its antigen is not identified.

Clones were read by immunoSEQ multiplex PCR, and TCRdb kept only the in-frame ones, dropping some. The sample has around 110,000 clones; 90% to 95% are singletons. Study results and limitations: Nearly half of unique spike-specific TCRs reportedly avoided B.1.351 and B.1.1.7 mutated regions.

This chain joins TRBV18 and TRBJ2-5; the D gene is possibly TRBD1 (5 bases). This clonotype was sampled from an adult in good health. This material consisted of peripheral blood, taken on day 0 of AZD1222 vaccination. Written as DNA, the CDR3 is TGTGCCAGCTCACCCCCTAGGCAGGGCGTTCAGCAAGAGACCCAGTACTTC. Encoded protein: CASSPPRQGVQQETQYF. Drawing the rest from reference TRBV18 and TRBJ2-5, the complete variable domain is NAGVMQNPRHLVRRRGQEARLRCSPMKGHSHVYWYRQLPEEGLKFMVYLQKENIIDESGMPKERFSAEFPKEGPSILRIQQVVRGDSAAYFCASSPPRQGVQQETQYFGPGTRLLVL.